This T cell receptor beta chain originates from a study of blood T cell repertoires in COVID-19. Across the whole study: Whether acute or convalescent, the COVID-19 samples came from the United States, Italy and Spain. PBMCs, B-cell-depleted T cells, or T cells were the source of the cDNA or gDNA that made up the material.

Only in-frame clones appear in the TCRdb table, and some are missing; sequencing was by immunoSEQ multiplex PCR. Of about 55,000 clones in the sample, 75% to 90% were seen once. The V gene lost 5 bases and the J gene lost 6 bases, with 22 bases spanning the gap. This CDR3 is 16 amino acids long. From germline, CDR1 is MNHEY and CDR2 SMNVEV (reference sequence). This clone showed up just once. Material: peripheral blood. The TCR comes from a human donor in a cohort sampled during active COVID-19. The gene calls are TRBV27 and TRBJ2-5; D is undetermined. The CDR3, as DNA: TGTGCCAGCAGTGCTCCCATGGGCCAAGGCCTACAGACCCAGTACTTC. Its protein is CASSAPMGQGLQTQYF.